These T cell receptor beta chains were read from a single sample in a study of T cell clones after liver transplantation. Some clones are missing from TCRdb's copy, which holds only in-frame ones; the method was immunoSEQ multiplex PCR. The repertoire holds about 99,000 clones, around 80% seen once, with roughly 2.8% in the top ten. The starting material was CD4+ T cells from blood, obtained around 50 months after liver transplant. The receptors were gathered from a human patient who received a liver transplant. Some T cells may be transferred from the graft donor. Each CDR3 is given with its conserved first and last residue. A D gene is named only where the DNA matches it firmly.

d_gene,v_gene,j_gene,CDR3aa,CDR3nt
TRBD1,TRBV7-3,TRBJ2-7,CASSSTGTGLDEQYF,TGTGCCAGCAGCTCAACCGGGACAGGGTTGGACGAGCAGTACTTC
TRBD1,TRBV6-1,TRBJ2-7,CANPGQGCEQYF,TGTGCCAACCCCGGACAGGGGTGCGAGCAGTACTTC
.,TRBV7-3,TRBJ2-3,CASSPSMRTDTQYF,TGTGCCAGCAGCCCATCGATGCGCACAGATACGCAGTATTTT
TRBD1,TRBV14,TRBJ1-1,CASSQDRGNTEAFF,TGTGCCAGCAGCCAGGACAGGGGAAACACTGAAGCTTTCTTT
.,TRBV7-9,TRBJ2-5,CASSFRAAQETQYF,TGTGCCAGCAGCTTTAGGGCAGCTCAAGAGACCCAGTACTTC
TRBD1,TRBV27,TRBJ1-1,CASSFEQGVSGFF,TGTGCCAGCAGTTTCGAACAGGGGGTATCGGGTTTCTTT
TRBD1,TRBV19,TRBJ2-5,CASHPTGMGHQETQYF,TGTGCCAGTCATCCGACAGGGATGGGGCACCAAGAGACCCAGTACTTC
.,TRBV28,TRBJ2-4,CASSLGGAKNIQYF,TGTGCCAGCAGTTTAGGAGGAGCCAAAAACATTCAGTACTTC
.,TRBV28,TRBJ1-3,CASSLIRSNGNTIYF,TGTGCCAGCAGCCTCATTAGGAGTAATGGAAACACCATATATTTT
.,TRBV11-2,TRBJ2-2,CASSLVARRTGELFF,TGTGCCAGCAGCTTAGTTGCACGCCGCACCGGGGAGCTGTTTTTT